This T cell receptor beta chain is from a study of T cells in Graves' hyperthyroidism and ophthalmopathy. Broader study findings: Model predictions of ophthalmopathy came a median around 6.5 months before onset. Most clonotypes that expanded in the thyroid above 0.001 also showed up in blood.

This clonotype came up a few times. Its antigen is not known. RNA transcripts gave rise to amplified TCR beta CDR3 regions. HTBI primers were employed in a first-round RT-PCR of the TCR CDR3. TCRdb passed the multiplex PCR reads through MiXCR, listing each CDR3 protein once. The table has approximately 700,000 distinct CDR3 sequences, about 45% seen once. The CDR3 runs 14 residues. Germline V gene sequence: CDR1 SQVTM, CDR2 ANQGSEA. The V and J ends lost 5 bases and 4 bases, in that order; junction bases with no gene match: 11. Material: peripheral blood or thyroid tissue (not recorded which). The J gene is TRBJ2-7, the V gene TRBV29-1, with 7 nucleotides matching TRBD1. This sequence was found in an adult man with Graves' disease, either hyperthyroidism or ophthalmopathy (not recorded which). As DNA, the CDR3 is TGCAGCGTTTCTGGACAGGTTGAAGAGTACGAGCAGTACTTC. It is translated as CSVSGQVEEYEQYF.